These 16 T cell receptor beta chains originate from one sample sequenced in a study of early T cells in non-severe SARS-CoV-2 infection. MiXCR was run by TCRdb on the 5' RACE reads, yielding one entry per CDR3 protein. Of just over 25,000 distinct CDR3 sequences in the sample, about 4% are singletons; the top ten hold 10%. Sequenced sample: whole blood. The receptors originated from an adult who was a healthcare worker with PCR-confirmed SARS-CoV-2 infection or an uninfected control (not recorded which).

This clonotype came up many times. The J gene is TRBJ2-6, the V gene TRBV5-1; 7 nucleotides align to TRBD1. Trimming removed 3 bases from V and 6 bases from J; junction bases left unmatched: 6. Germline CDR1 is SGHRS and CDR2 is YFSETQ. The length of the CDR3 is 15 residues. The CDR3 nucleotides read TGCGCCAGCAGCTCGGGACAGTTTCAGGCCAACGTCCTGACTTTC. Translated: CASSSGQFQANVLTF.

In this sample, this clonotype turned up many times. The CDR3 DNA reads TGTGCCAGCAGTTCCGGGACTCGGAACCAAGAGACCCAGTACTTC. It is translated as CASSSGTRNQETQYF. This chain joins TRBV5-4 and TRBJ2-5, with D possibly being TRBD2 (6 bases). Germline V gene lookup returns CDR1 SGHNT and CDR2 YYREEE (reference sequence). The CDR3 is 15 amino acids. The germline V and J ends were trimmed by 5 bases and 0 bases, with 14 bases remaining between them.

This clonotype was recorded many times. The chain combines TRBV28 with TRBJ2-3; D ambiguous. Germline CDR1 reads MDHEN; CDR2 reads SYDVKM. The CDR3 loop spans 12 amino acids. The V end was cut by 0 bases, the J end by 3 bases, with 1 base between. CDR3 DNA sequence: TGTGCCAGCAGTTTATGGACAGATACGCAGTATTTT. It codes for CASSLWTDTQYF.

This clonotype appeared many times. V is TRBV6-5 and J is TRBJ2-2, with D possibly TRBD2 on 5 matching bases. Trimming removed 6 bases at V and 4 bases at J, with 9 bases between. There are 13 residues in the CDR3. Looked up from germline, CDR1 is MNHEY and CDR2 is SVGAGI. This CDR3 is CASRRVLTGELFF. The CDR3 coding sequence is TGTGCCAGCAGGAGGGTCCTCACCGGGGAGCTGTTTTTT.

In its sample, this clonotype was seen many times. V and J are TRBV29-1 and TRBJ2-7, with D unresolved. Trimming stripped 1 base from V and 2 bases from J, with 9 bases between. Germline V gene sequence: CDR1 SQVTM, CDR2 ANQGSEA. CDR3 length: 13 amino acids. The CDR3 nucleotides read TGCAGCGTTGAAGTTCAGGATACCTACGAGCAGTACTTC. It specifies CSVEVQDTYEQYF.

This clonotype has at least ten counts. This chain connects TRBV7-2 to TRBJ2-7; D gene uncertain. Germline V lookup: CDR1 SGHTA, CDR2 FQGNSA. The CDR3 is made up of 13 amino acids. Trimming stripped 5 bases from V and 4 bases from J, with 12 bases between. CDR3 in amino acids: CASSQIVGYEQYF. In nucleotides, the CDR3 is TGTGCCAGCAGCCAGATAGTGGGTTACGAGCAGTACTTC.

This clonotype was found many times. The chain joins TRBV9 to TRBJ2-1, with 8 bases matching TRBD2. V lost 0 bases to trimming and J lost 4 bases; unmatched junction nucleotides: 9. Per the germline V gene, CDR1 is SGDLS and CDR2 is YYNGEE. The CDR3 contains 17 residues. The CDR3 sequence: CASSVAGLAGVYNEQFF. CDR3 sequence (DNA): TGTGCCAGCAGCGTAGCAGGCCTAGCGGGCGTGTACAATGAGCAGTTCTTC.

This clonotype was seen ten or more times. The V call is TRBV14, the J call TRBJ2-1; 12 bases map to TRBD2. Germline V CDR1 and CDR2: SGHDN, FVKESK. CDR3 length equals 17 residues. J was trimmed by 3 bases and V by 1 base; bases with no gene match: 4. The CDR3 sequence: CASSQGLAGAFYNEQFF. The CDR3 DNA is TGTGCCAGCAGCCAAGGACTAGCGGGGGCCTTCTACAATGAGCAGTTCTTC.

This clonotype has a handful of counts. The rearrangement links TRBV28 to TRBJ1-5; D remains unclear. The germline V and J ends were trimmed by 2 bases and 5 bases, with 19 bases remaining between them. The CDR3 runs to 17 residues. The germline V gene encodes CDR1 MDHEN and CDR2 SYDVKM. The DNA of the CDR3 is TGTGCCAGCAGTTTACCTGGTGGTTATGGGGTCCATCAGCCCCAGCATTTT. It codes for CASSLPGGYGVHQPQHF.

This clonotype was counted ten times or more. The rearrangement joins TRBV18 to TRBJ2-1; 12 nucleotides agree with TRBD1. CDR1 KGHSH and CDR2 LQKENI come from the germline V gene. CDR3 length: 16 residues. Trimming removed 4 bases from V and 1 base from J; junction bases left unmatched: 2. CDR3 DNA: TGTGCCAGCTCACTGGGACAGGGGGCTTCCTACAATGAGCAGTTCTTC. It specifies CASSLGQGASYNEQFF.

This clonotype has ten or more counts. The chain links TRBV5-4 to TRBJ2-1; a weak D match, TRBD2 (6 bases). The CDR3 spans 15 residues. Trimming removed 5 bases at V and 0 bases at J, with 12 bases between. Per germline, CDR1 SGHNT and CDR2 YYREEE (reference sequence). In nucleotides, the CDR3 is TGTGCCAGCAGACCACCCGGGAGCTCCTACAATGAGCAGTTCTTC. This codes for CASRPPGSSYNEQFF.

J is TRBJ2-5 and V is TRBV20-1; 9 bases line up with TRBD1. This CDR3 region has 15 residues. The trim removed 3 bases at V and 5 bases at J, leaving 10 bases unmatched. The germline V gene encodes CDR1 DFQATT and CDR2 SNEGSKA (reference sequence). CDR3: CSASDGTGLQETQYF. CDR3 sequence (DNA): TGCAGTGCTAGTGACGGGACAGGGTTACAGGAGACCCAGTACTTC.

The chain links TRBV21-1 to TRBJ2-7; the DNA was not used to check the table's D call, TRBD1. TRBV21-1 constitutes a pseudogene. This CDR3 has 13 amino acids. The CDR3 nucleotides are TGTGCCAGCTGCGACAGGGGAACCTACGAGCAGTACTTC. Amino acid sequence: CASCDRGTYEQYF.

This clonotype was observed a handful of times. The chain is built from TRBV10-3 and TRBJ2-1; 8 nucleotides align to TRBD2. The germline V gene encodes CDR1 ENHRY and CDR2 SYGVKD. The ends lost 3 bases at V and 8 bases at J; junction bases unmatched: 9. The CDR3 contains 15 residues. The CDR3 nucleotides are TGTGCCATCAGTGATTACGGGAGGGCCGGGGATGAGCAGTTCTTC. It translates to CAISDYGRAGDEQFF.

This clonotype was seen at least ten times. The CDR3 region is CASSELGAGEQYF. The CDR3 DNA reads as TGTGCCAGCAGTGAGTTAGGGGCAGGCGAGCAGTACTTC. V and J are TRBV2 and TRBJ2-7, with D maybe TRBD1 (5 bases). The germline gives CDR1 SNHLY, CDR2 FYNNEI. The CDR3 sequence is 13 residues long. Trimming took 3 bases from V and 6 from J, leaving 12 bases between them.

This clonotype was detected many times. The CDR3 loop reads CASSYGIAGGADTQYF. CDR3 nucleotide sequence: TGTGCCAGCAGTTACGGCATAGCGGGAGGAGCGGATACGCAGTATTTT. The J gene is TRBJ2-3, the V gene TRBV6-5, with 10 bases lining up with TRBD2. J lost 6 bases, V lost 2 bases, and 8 bases had no gene match. This CDR3 is 16 amino acids long. Germline V gives CDR1 MNHEY, CDR2 SVGAGI.